These 8 T cell receptor beta chains were sequenced from one sample in a study of Ad26.COV2.S vaccination and SARS-CoV-2 variants (dated by TCRdb to the early 2020s). Library construction relied on the immunoSEQ multiplex PCR assay. This is the immuneACCESS table as TCRdb keeps it, with only in-frame sequences that have V and J called. A part of the clones is gone; compared with another copy, unresolved V genes explain less than half, and the rest is unexplained. Within this sample are about 400,000 clones, with approximately 90% of them counted one time only. The top ten constitute over 1.5% of the sample. Interpreted using the paper, the treatment or condition label stands for: 15 to 20 received Ad26.COV2.S at low or high dose, single or two shots; about 5 received placebo; per-sample allocation not given. For vaccine and placebo recipients, repertoires were sequenced using samples collected on day 63 after the first injection.

The starting material was peripheral blood, obtained in a trial of Ad26.COV2.S vaccine versus placebo. These receptors originate from a person aged 18-60 years who received the Ad26.COV2.S COVID-19 vaccine or a placebo.

The chain is built from TRBV4-3 and TRBJ1-1; no definite D call. The germline CDR1 and CDR2 sequences are LGHNA and YSLEER. This CDR3 is built from 15 residues. V was shortened by 0 bases and J by 0 bases, with 8 bases between the two germline ends. The CDR3 region is CASSQEWAVNTEAFF. CDR3 sequence (DNA): TGCGCCAGCAGCCAAGAATGGGCCGTGAACACTGAAGCTTTCTTT.

This clone was counted once. V gene TRBV19 combines with J gene TRBJ2-2; 12 bases map to TRBD2. This CDR3 has 15 residues. From germline, CDR1 is LNHDA and CDR2 SQIVND (reference sequence). Germline trimming cut 8 bases from V and 6 bases from J; bases unmatched to any gene: 7. Here the CDR3 reads CASGVGLAGPGELFF. In nucleotides, the CDR3 is TGTGCCAGTGGGGTTGGACTAGCGGGACCCGGGGAGCTGTTTTTT.

The chain couples TRBV6-5 to TRBJ2-7; maybe TRBD1 (6 bases). Looked up from germline, CDR1 is MNHEY and CDR2 is SVGAGI. CDR3 length equals 13 residues. V lost 4 bases and J lost 3, with 10 bases in between. CDR3 DNA: TGTGCCAGCAGTTCCGGGACAAGCTACGAGCAGTACTTC. It specifies CASSSGTSYEQYF.

This clone was counted once. The V gene is TRBV6-6, the J gene TRBJ1-2, with TRBD1 identical over 10 bases. The trim removed 3 bases at V and 3 bases at J, leaving 7 bases unmatched. This CDR3 has 16 amino acids. Per germline, CDR1 MNHNY and CDR2 SVGAGI (reference sequence). CDR3: CASSYFGTGVDYGYTF. The CDR3 region has the DNA TGTGCCAGCAGTTATTTCGGGACAGGGGTAGACTATGGCTACACCTTC.

The chain uses TRBV28 and TRBJ2-1; D unclear. Germline V CDR1 and CDR2: MDHEN, SYDVKM. The length of the CDR3 is 11 residues. V was trimmed by 6 bases and J by 8 bases, leaving 8 bases between them. CDR3 sequence (DNA): TGTGCCAGCAGCAAATTAGATGAGCAGTTCTTC. Translation: CASSKLDEQFF. The variable domain in full, completed from reference TRBV28 and TRBJ2-1, reads DVKVTQSSRYLVKRTGEKVFLECVQDMDHENMFWYRQDPGLGLRLIYFSYDVKMKEKGDIPEGYSVSREKKERFSLILESASTNQTSMYLCASSKLDEQFFGPGTRLTVL.

The chain combines TRBV2 with TRBJ1-1, with D unresolved. Trimming left V 6 bases short and J 0 bases short, with 11 bases between. Germline CDR1 is SNHLY and CDR2 is FYNNEI. The CDR3 has 14 residues. CDR3 DNA: TGTGCCAGCAGGGAGACTCCACTGAACACTGAAGCTTTCTTT. This encodes CASRETPLNTEAFF.

The chain joins TRBV28 to TRBJ1-6; D unresolved. This CDR3 region has 12 residues. The V and J ends lost 7 bases and 5 bases respectively, with 6 bases between them. The germline V gene has CDR1 MDHEN and CDR2 SYDVKM. CDR3 DNA: TGTGCCAGCACACAGAATAATTCACCCCTCCACTTT. Translation: CASTQNNSPLHF.

As regards this clone: The same CDR3 is also encoded by other DNA sequences in this sample. V gene TRBV5-4 combines with J gene TRBJ1-1; possibly TRBD1 for D (5 bases). Trimming left V 4 bases short and J 0 bases short, with 10 bases between. From germline, CDR1 is SGHNT and CDR2 YYREEE (reference sequence). The CDR3 is made up of 14 amino acids. CDR3 nucleotide sequence: TGTGCCAGCAGCCCCGGGACCGTGAACACTGAAGCTTTCTTT. Translation gives CASSPGTVNTEAFF.